These T cell receptor beta chains were read from a single sample in a study of cytomegalovirus exposure and HLA in healthy donors. Libraries were prepared by immunoSEQ multiplex PCR; TCRdb keeps only in-frame clonotypes and omits some of them. Found here are about 130,000 clones, 70% to 80% of them singletons; the top ten hold 1.4% to 1.5%. The source material was PBMCs. The source of these receptors is a female donor in good health and CMV-seronegative. Each CDR3 is given with its conserved first and last residue. A D gene is named only where the DNA matches it firmly. Clone size is stated in some rows and not others, as once, few, many or a class when expanded.

NA | TRBJ1-5 | TRBV28 | NA | TGTGCCAGCAACCCTGGGCCCGGTAGCAATCAGCCCCAGCATTTT | CASNPGPGSNQPQHF
once | TRBJ1-3 | TRBV19 | NA | TGTGCCAGTAGTACGGGTGGCACCATATATTTT | CASSTGGTIYF
NA | TRBJ2-3 | TRBV4-3 | NA | TGCGCCAGCAGCCCAGGGGACACGGGGTCAGATACGCAGTATTTT | CASSPGDTGSDTQYF
once | TRBJ2-3 | TRBV5-6 | TRBD2 | TGTGCCAGCAGCTCATGGATACTAGCGGTACATTGGGGCACAGATACGCAGTATTTT | CASSSWILAVHWGTDTQYF
NA | TRBJ1-4 | TRBV4-3 | NA | TGCGCCAGCAGCCAAGATCGGGGGGGTAATGAAAAACTGTTTTTT | CASSQDRGGNEKLFF
NA | TRBJ2-5 | TRBV27 | NA | TGTGCCAGCAGTATCTACGGAGAGACCCAGTACTTC | CASSIYGETQYF
NA | TRBJ1-5 | TRBV7-2 | NA | TGTGCCAGCAGGGCGGCCCCTAATCAGCCCCAGCATTTT | CASRAAPNQPQHF
NA | TRBJ2-5 | TRBV5-6 | TRBD1 | TGTGCCAGCAGCCCTAAGAGGACAGGGGCAGAGACCCAGTACTTC | CASSPKRTGAETQYF
NA | TRBJ1-5 | TRBV7-2 | NA | TGTGCCAGCAGCAGAGATCAGGGCCGAAATCAGCCCCAGCATTTT | CASSRDQGRNQPQHF
few | TRBJ2-7 | TRBV4-1 | TRBD2 | TGCGCCAGCAGCCAAGATCAGGGGACTAGACGCGAGCAGTACTTC | CASSQDQGTRREQYF
once | TRBJ1-2 | TRBV5-4 | NA | TGTGCCAGCAGCCTCAGGGGCTCCGGACCGCATGGCTACACCTTC | CASSLRGSGPHGYTF
few | TRBJ2-1 | TRBV4-2 | NA | TGTGCCAGCAGCCAAGATCACCAGAATGAGCAGTTCTTC | CASSQDHQNEQFF
NA | TRBJ2-2 | TRBV18 | NA | TGTGCCAGCTCACCAGTGGCAGGGGGGACCGGGGAGCTGTTTTTT | CASSPVAGGTGELFF
few | TRBJ1-2 | TRBV27 | NA | TGTGCCAGCAGCGCGCGGGGCAGGGAAGACGGCTACACCTTC | CASSARGREDGYTF
NA | TRBJ1-2 | TRBV27 | TRBD1 | TGTGCCAGCAGTTACCGACAGGGGGCGCGTGGCTACACCTTC | CASSYRQGARGYTF
few | TRBJ2-7 | TRBV18 | NA | TGTGCCAGCTCACCAGAACAGTATCCTTCCTACGAGCAGTACTTC | CASSPEQYPSYEQYF
NA | TRBJ1-3 | TRBV9 | NA | TGTGCCAGCAGCGTAGACCGGGGAAACACCATATATTTT | CASSVDRGNTIYF
once | TRBJ1-2 | TRBV23-1 | NA | TGCGCCAGCAGTCTCCGGACAGTCGGAGCCCACTATGGCTACACCTTC | CASSLRTVGAHYGYTF
NA | TRBJ1-5 | TRBV10-3 | NA | TGTGCCATCAGTGAACCAGATAGCAATCAGCCCCAGCATTTT | CAISEPDSNQPQHF
NA | TRBJ2-1 | TRBV11-2 | NA | TGTGCCAGCAGCCTACGGACTCCCCTCAATGAGCAGTTCTTC | CASSLRTPLNEQFF
NA | TRBJ1-4 | TRBV27 | NA | TGTGCCAGCAGCCCATCCCCGGGGGAGGGTGAAAAACTGTTTTTT | CASSPSPGEGEKLFF
once | TRBJ2-1 | TRBV13 | NA | TGTGCCAGCAGCCCGACCAGAGAGGCTGAGCAGTTCTTC | CASSPTREAEQFF
NA | TRBJ2-1 | TRBV19 | TRBD2 | TGTGCCAGTAGTCCAACGGGACTAGCGGGAGAAGGGGAGCAGTTCTTC | CASSPTGLAGEGEQFF
NA | TRBJ2-6 | TRBV7-6 | NA | TGTGCCAGCAGCCCTTCTTTGGGGGGTGGAGGGGCCAACGTCCTGACTTTC | CASSPSLGGGGANVLTF
NA | TRBJ1-3 | TRBV13 | TRBD1 | TGTGCCAGCAGCGCGGGGACAGCTGGAAACACCATATATTTT | CASSAGTAGNTIYF
NA | TRBJ1-5 | TRBV19 | TRBD1 | TGTGCCAGTAGCCAGACAGGGTTCGTTCAGCCCCAGCATTTT | CASSQTGFVQPQHF
NA | TRBJ2-2 | TRBV5-1 | TRBD2 | TGCGCCAGCAGCCTCTGGACTAGCGGGAGGGCCAACACCGGGGAGCTGTTTTTT | CASSLWTSGRANTGELFF
NA | TRBJ1-2 | TRBV28 | TRBD1 | TGTGCCGGTGGGACAGGGGGCAAACGAGGCTACACCTTC | CAGGTGGKRGYTF
once | TRBJ2-2 | TRBV9 | NA | TGTGCCAGCAGCGTAGATTCAACGCCAGTCGCCGGGGAGCTGTTTTTT | CASSVDSTPVAGELFF
NA | TRBJ1-4 | TRBV19 | TRBD1 | TGTGCCAGTAGTATATCCCCTCAGGGGGCAGTACTCAAAAGTCTGTTTTTT | CASSISPQGAVLKSLFF
NA | TRBJ2-1 | TRBV27 | NA | TGTGCCAGCAGTTTATTTGGTGAGGAGCAGTTCTTC | CASSLFGEEQFF
NA | TRBJ2-3 | TRBV19 | TRBD2 | TGTGCCAGTGGTTTCTGGGGGGGTTTGGATACGCAGTATTTT | CASGFWGGLDTQYF
NA | TRBJ2-7 | TRBV7-9 | NA | TGTGCCAGCAGCCCCGGGTGGCAGGGCCTCGAGCAGTACTTC | CASSPGWQGLEQYF
NA | TRBJ2-7 | TRBV20-1 | NA | TGCAGTGCGAGAAACAGGGTCGAGCAGTACTTC | CSARNRVEQYF
NA | TRBJ2-7 | TRBV28 | NA | TGTGCCAGCAGTTTATGGCAGGTCCAAGGTGAGCAGTACTTC | CASSLWQVQGEQYF
NA | TRBJ1-4 | TRBV19 | NA | TGTGCCAGTAGTGGTAGGGGGAAAAGTGAAAAACTGTTTTTT | CASSGRGKSEKLFF
NA | TRBJ2-1 | TRBV7-2 | TRBD2 | TGTGCCAGCAGCTTAGACCCGGGAGGGCCATACAATGAGCAGTTCTTC | CASSLDPGGPYNEQFF
NA | TRBJ2-3 | TRBV5-1 | NA | TGCGCCAGCAGCTCGGGGGGCACAGATACGCAGTATTTT | CASSSGGTDTQYF
NA | TRBJ1-5 | TRBV19 | NA | TGTGCCAGTAGTATGGGGAGCACTCATCAGCCCCAGCATTTT | CASSMGSTHQPQHF
NA | TRBJ2-2 | TRBV6-1 | TRBD1 | TGTGCCAGCAGTGACGACAGGGGGCAGACCGGGGAGCTGTTTTTT | CASSDDRGQTGELFF
NA | TRBJ2-7 | TRBV5-1 | NA | TGCGCCAGCAGCCCCGGTAGTAGTCCCTACGAGCAGTACTTC | CASSPGSSPYEQYF
NA | TRBJ2-7 | TRBV29-1 | TRBD2 | TGCGGCGGGAGCTACGAGCAGTACTTC | CGGSYEQYF
few | TRBJ2-7 | TRBV6-1 | NA | TGTGCCAGCAGTGATATCGGGTACCCCTACGAGCAGTACTTC | CASSDIGYPYEQYF
few | TRBJ1-1 | TRBV5-1 | TRBD1 | TGCGCCAGCAGCTTAAATCGACAGGGCTGGGAAGCTTTCTTT | CASSLNRQGWEAFF
once | TRBJ1-4 | TRBV28 | TRBD1 | TGTGCCAGCAGTGAGAATACCAGGGGGGAAAAACTGTTTTTT | CASSENTRGEKLFF
NA | TRBJ1-2 | TRBV4-3 | NA | TGCGCCAGCAGCTCACACCGGGGCTATGGCTACACCTTC | CASSSHRGYGYTF
NA | TRBJ1-2 | TRBV19 | NA | TGTGCCAGTAGTTCCAAGCCGGAGGCGGGTGGCTACACCTTC | CASSSKPEAGGYTF
NA | TRBJ2-2 | TRBV9 | NA | TGTGCCAGCAGCGTACTGCGGTTCGCGAACACCGGGGAGCTGTTTTTT | CASSVLRFANTGELFF
NA | TRBJ2-2 | TRBV5-1 | TRBD1 | TGCGCCAGCAGCTTGAACAGGGGGCCCGGGGAGCTGTTTTTT | CASSLNRGPGELFF
few | TRBJ1-4 | TRBV27 | TRBD1 | TGTGCCAGCAGTTTTACAGGGGTAGGGGCTAATGAAAAACTGTTTTTT | CASSFTGVGANEKLFF
NA | TRBJ2-7 | TRBV6-5 | TRBD1 | TGTGCCAGCAGCCACAGGGGGCATAACGAGCAGTACTTC | CASSHRGHNEQYF
NA | TRBJ1-2 | TRBV28 | NA | TGTGCCAGCAGTACCCGAGCGTCGTATGGCTACACCTTC | CASSTRASYGYTF
few | TRBJ2-5 | TRBV29-1 | TRBD1 | TGCAGCGCACGCGGGACAGGGGGCTCGGAGACCCAGTACTTC | CSARGTGGSETQYF
NA | TRBJ1-2 | TRBV18 | TRBD1 | TGTGCCAGCTTCCACAGGGGAGTCCCGGGAGGCTACACCTTC | CASFHRGVPGGYTF
NA | TRBJ2-1 | TRBV2 | NA | TGTGCCAGCCGAGGTAGCGGAGCGTACAATGAGCAGTTCTTC | CASRGSGAYNEQFF